These 5 T cell receptor beta chains came from one sample sequenced in a study of blood T cell repertoires in COVID-19. Libraries were prepared by immunoSEQ multiplex PCR; TCRdb keeps only in-frame clonotypes and omits some of them. The table includes 250,000 to 350,000 clones, 90% detected once. Sequencing used PBMCs or T cells enriched from blood (not recorded which). The receptors come from a woman under 30 with acute COVID-19.

The chain combines TRBV7-6 with TRBJ1-2; 11 positions match TRBD1. From germline, CDR1 is SGHVS and CDR2 FNYEAQ. V lost 5 bases to trimming and J lost 5 bases; unmatched junction nucleotides: 7. This CDR3 contains 15 residues. The CDR3 region has the DNA TGTGCCAGCAGCCGAGGACAGGGGGCAGGATATGGCTACACCTTC. Protein sequence: CASSRGQGAGYGYTF.

The gene calls are TRBV9 and TRBJ2-3; 7 bases fit TRBD1. Germline V CDR1 and CDR2: SGDLS, YYNGEE. Trimming took 2 bases from V and 2 from J; bases not matched to a gene: 8. There are 16 residues in the CDR3. CDR3 DNA: TGTGCCAGCAGCGTCACCGGGACAGCATTCACAGATACGCAGTATTTT. It translates to CASSVTGTAFTDTQYF. Drawing the rest from reference TRBV9 and TRBJ2-3, the complete variable domain is DSGVTQTPKHLITATGQRVTLRCSPRSGDLSVYWYQQSLDQGLQFLIQYYNGEERAKGNILERFSAQQFPDLHSELNLSSLELGDSALYFCASSVTGTAFTDTQYFGPGTRLTVL.

The sample holds one count of this clone. The rearrangement links TRBV10-2 to TRBJ2-7; 10 bases align to TRBD2. The CDR3 has 17 residues. Germline V CDR1 and CDR2: WSHSY, SAAADI. Unmatched junction bases numbered 16, after V lost 5 bases and J lost 6 bases. Here the CDR3 DNA reads TGCGCCAGCAGTAGCGGGGGGGACGGGACTAGCGTTTTCGAGCAGTACTTC. Translation gives CASSSGGDGTSVFEQYF.

J is TRBJ2-2 and V is TRBV28, with 7 bases identical to TRBD2. V dropped 7 bases and J dropped 3; count of bases not matched to a gene: 5. Germline-derived CDR1 and CDR2 are MDHEN and SYDVKM. The CDR3 consists of 14 residues. This chain's CDR3 is CASTGGGDTGELFF. Here the CDR3 DNA reads TGTGCCAGCACTGGGGGAGGGGACACCGGGGAGCTGTTTTTT. The full variable domain, rest sourced from reference TRBV28 and TRBJ2-2, is DVKVTQSSRYLVKRTGEKVFLECVQDMDHENMFWYRQDPGLGLRLIYFSYDVKMKEKGDIPEGYSVSREKKERFSLILESASTNQTSMYLCASTGGGDTGELFFGEGSRLTVL.

In its sample, this clone was seen once. The chain couples TRBV22-1 to TRBJ1-4; the table's TRBD1 call for D was not verified on the DNA. TRBV22-1 is a documented pseudogene. The CDR3 length is 15 residues. CDR3 sequence: CPGSAGDRECEKLFF. CDR3 DNA: TGTCCTGGGAGCGCCGGGGACAGGGAGTGTGAAAAACTGTTTTTT.